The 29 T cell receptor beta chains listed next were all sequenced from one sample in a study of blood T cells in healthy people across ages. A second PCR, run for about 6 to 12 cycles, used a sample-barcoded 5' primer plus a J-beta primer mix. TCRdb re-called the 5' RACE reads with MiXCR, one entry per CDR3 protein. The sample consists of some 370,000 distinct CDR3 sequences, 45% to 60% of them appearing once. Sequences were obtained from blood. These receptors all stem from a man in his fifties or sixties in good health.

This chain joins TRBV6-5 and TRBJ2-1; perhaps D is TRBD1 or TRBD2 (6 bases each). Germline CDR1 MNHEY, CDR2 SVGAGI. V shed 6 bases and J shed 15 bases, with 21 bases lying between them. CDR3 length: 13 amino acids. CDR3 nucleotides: TGTGCCAGCAGGCCTACCTCCGGGGGCCCCTCGTTCTTC. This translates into CASRPTSGGPSFF.

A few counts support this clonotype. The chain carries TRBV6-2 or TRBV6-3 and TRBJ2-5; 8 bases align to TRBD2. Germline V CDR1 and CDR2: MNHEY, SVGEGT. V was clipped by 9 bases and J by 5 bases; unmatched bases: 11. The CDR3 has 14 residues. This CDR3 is CASRPAGGRETQYF. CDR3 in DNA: TGTGCCAGTCGACCGGCGGGAGGTAGGGAGACCCAGTACTTC.

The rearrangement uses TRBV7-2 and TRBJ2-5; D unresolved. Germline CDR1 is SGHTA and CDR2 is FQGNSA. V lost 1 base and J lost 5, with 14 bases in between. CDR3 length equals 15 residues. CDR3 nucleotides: TGTGCCAGCAGCTTAGACAGCCACAGTCAGGAGACCCAGTACTTC. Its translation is CASSLDSHSQETQYF.

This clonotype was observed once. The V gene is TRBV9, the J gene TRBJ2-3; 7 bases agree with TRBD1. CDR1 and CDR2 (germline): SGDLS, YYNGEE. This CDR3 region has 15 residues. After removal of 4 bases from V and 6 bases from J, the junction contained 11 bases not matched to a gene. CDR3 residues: CASSPAEGGQDTQYF. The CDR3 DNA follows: TGTGCCAGCAGCCCAGCAGAAGGGGGCCAGGATACGCAGTATTTT.

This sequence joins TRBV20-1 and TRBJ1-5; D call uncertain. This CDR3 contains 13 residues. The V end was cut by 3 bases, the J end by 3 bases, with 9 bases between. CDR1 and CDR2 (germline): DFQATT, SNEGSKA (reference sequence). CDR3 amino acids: CSASLQYNQPQHF. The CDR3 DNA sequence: TGCAGTGCTAGCCTCCAGTACAATCAGCCCCAGCATTTT.

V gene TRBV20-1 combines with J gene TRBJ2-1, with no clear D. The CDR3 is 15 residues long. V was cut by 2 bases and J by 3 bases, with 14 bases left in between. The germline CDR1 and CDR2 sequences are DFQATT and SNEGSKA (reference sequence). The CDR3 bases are TGCAGTGCTAGATCCGGTCCCGGTCTCTACAATGAGCAGTTCTTC. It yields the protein CSARSGPGLYNEQFF.

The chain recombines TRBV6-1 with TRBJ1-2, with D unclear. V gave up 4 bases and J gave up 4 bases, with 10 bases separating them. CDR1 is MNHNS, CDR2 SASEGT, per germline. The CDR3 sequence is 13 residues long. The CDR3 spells CASSASGGYGYTF. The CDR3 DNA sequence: TGTGCCAGCAGTGCATCGGGTGGCTATGGCTACACCTTC.

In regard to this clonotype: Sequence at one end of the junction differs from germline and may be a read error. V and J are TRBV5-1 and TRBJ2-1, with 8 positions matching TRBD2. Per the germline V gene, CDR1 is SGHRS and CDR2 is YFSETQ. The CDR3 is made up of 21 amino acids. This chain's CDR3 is CASSFFFMATGGPLSHNEQFF. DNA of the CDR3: TGCGCCAGCAGCTTTTTTTTTATGGCGACGGGGGGGCCACTCTCCCACAATGAGCAGTTCTTC. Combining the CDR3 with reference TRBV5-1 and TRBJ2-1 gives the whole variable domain KAGVTQTPRYLIKTRGQQVTLSCSPISGHRSVSWYQQTPGQGLQFLFEYFSETQRNKGNFPGRFSGRQFSNSRSEMNVSTLELGDSALYLCASSFFFMATGGPLSHNEQFFGPGTRLTVL.

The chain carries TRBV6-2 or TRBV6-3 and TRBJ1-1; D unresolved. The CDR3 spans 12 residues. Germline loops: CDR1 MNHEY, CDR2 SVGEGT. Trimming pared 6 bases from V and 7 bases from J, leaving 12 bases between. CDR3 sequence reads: CASRVVTGEAFF. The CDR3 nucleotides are TGTGCCAGCAGGGTTGTAACGGGTGAAGCTTTCTTT.

The CDR3 spells CASSYSGVTPYEQYF. CDR3 in DNA: TGTGCCAGCAGTTACTCGGGAGTTACCCCGTACGAGCAGTACTTC. This chain joins TRBV6-5 and TRBJ2-5, with D perhaps matching TRBD2 (5 bases). The J call may not be correct, given that the DNA end is closer to TRBJ2-7. The germline V gene encodes CDR1 MNHEY and CDR2 SVGAGI. The CDR3 loop spans 15 amino acids.

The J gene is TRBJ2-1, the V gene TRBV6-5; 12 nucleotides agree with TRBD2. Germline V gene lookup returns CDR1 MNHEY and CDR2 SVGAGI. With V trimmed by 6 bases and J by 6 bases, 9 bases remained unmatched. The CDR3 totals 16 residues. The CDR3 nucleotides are TGTGCCAGCAGCTACCTGACTAGCGGGAGAACCAATGAGCAGTTCTTC. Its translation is CASSYLTSGRTNEQFF.

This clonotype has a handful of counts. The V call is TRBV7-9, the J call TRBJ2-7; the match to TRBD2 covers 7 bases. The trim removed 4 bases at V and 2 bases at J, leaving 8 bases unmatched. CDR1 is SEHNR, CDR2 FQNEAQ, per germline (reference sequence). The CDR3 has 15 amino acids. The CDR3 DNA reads TGTGCCAGCAGCTCGCCCGGGACTAACGCCTACGAGCAGTACTTC. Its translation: CASSSPGTNAYEQYF.

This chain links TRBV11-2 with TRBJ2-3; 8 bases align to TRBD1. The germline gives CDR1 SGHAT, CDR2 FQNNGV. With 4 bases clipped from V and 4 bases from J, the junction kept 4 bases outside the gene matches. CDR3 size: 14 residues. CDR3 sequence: CASSYGQGSDTQYF. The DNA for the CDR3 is TGTGCCAGCAGCTACGGACAGGGTTCAGATACGCAGTATTTT.

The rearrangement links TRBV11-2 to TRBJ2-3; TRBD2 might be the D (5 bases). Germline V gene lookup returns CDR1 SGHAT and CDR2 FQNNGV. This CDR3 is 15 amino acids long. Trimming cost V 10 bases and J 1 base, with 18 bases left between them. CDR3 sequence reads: CATQRRNARTDTQYF. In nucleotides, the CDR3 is TGTGCCACCCAGCGGAGAAACGCCCGCACAGATACGCAGTATTTT.

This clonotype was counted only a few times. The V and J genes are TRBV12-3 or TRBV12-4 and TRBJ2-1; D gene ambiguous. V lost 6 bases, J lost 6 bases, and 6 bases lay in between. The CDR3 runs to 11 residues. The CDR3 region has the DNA TGTGCCAGCAGAAGCTCCAATGAGCAGTTCTTC. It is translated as CASRSSNEQFF.

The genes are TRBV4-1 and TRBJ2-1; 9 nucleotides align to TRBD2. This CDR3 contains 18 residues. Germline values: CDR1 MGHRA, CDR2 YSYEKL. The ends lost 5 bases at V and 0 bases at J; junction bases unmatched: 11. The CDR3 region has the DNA TGCGCCAGCAGCGAAGGGAGACTAGCGGACATCTCCTACAATGAGCAGTTCTTC. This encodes CASSEGRLADISYNEQFF.

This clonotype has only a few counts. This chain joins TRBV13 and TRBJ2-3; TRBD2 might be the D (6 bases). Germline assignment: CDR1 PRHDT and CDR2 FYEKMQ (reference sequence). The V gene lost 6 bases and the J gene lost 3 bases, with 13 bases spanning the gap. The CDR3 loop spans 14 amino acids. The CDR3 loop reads CASSHSGGTDTQYF. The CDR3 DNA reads TGTGCCAGCAGTCATTCTGGGGGGACAGATACGCAGTATTTT.

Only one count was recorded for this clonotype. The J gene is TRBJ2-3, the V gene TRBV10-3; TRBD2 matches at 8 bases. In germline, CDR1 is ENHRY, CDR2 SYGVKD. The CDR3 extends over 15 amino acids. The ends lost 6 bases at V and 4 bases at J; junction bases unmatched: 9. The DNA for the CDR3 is TGTGCCATCAGACTTGGCGGGGGGCAGTCAGATACGCAGTATTTT. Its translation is CAIRLGGGQSDTQYF.

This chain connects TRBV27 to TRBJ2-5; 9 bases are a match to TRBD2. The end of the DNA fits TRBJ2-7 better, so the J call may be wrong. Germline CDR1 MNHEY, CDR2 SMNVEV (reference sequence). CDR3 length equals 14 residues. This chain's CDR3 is CASSVLTSGYEQYF. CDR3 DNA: TGTGCCAGCAGTGTCCTGACTAGCGGCTACGAGCAGTACTTC.

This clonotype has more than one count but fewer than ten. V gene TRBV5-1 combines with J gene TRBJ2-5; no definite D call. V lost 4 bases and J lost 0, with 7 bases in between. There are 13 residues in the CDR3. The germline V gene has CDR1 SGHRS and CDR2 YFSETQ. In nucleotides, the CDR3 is TGCGCCAGCAGCGTGACTCACCAAGAGACCCAGTACTTC. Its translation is CASSVTHQETQYF.

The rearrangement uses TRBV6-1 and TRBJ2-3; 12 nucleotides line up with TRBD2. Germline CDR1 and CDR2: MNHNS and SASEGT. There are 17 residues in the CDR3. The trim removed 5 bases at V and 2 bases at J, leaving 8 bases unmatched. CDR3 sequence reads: CASSPTSGRRNTDTQYF. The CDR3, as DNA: TGTGCCAGCAGTCCTACTAGCGGGAGGAGGAACACAGATACGCAGTATTTT.

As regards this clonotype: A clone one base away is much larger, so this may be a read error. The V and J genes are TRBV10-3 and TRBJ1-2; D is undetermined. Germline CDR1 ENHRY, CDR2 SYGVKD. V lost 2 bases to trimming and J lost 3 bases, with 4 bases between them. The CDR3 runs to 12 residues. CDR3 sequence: CAISEGDYGYTF. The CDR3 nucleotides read TGTGCCATCAGTGAGGGGGACTATGGCTACACCTTC.

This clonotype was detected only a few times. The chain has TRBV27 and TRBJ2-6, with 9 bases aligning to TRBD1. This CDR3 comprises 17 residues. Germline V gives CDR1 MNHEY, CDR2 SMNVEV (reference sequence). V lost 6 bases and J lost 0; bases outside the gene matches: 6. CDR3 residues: CASSLGQGFSGANVLTF. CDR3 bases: TGTGCCAGCAGCCTGGGACAGGGTTTCTCTGGGGCCAACGTCCTGACTTTC.

The CDR3 nucleotides read TGTGCCAGCACCCCCGCCGGAGATACGCAGTATTTT. This codes for CASTPAGDTQYF. The chain couples TRBV28 to TRBJ2-3; D gene uncertain. The CDR3 consists of 12 residues. V was cut by 7 bases and J by 5 bases, with 10 bases left in between. CDR1 and CDR2 from the germline V gene are MDHEN and SYDVKM. The full variable domain, its missing parts supplied by reference TRBV28 and TRBJ2-3, is DVKVTQSSRYLVKRTGEKVFLECVQDMDHENMFWYRQDPGLGLRLIYFSYDVKMKEKGDIPEGYSVSREKKERFSLILESASTNQTSMYLCASTPAGDTQYFGPGTRLTVL.

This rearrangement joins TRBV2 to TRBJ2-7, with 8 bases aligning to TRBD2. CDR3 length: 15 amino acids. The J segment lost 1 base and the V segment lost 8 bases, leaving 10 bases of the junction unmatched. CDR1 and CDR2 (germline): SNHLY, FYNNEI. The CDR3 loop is CASQQGSGGSYEQYF. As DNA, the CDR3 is TGTGCCAGCCAACAGGGCAGCGGGGGATCCTACGAGCAGTACTTC.

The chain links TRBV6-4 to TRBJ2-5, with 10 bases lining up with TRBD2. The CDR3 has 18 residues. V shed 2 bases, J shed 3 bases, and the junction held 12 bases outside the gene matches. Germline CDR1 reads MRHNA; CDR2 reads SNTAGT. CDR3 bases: TGTGCCAGCAGTGACCGGTCAGAGCTAGCGGGAGTGGAAGAGACCCAGTACTTC. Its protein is CASSDRSELAGVEETQYF.

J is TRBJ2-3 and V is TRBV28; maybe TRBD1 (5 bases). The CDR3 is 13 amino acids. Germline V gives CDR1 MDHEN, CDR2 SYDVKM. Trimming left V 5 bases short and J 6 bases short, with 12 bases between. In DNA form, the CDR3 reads TGTGCCAGCAGTATAACAGGTGTCGATACGCAGTATTTT. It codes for CASSITGVDTQYF.

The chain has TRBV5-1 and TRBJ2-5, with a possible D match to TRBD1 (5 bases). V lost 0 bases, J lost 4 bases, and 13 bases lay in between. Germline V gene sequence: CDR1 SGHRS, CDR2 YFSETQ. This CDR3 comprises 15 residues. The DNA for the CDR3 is TGCGCCAGCAGCTTGGCACTCCTCAGGGCAGAGACCCAGTACTTC. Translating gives CASSLALLRAETQYF.

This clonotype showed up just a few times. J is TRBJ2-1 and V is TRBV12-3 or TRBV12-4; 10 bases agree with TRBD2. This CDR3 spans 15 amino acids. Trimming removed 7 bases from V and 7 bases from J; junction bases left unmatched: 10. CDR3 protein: CASTTSGGARNEQFF. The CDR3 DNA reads TGTGCCAGCACTACCAGCGGGGGGGCGCGGAATGAGCAGTTCTTC.